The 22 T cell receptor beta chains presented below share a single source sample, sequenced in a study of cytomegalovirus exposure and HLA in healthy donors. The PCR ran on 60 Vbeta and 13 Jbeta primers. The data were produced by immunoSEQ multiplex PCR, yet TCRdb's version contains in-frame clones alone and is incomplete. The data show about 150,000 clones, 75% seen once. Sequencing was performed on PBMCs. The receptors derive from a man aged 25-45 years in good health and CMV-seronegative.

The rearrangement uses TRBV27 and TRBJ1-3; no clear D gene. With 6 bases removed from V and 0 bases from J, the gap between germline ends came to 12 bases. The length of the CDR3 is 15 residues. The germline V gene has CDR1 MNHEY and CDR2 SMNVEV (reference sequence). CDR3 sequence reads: CASSPHPSSGNTIYF. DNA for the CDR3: TGTGCCAGCAGCCCGCACCCGAGCTCTGGAAACACCATATATTTT.

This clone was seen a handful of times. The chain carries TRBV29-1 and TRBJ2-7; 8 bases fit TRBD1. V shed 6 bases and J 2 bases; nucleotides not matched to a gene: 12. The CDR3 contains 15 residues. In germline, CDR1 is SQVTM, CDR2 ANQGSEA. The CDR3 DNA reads TGCAGCGTCCACCTAGGGGGCAGGGGGCCCTACGAGCAGTACTTC. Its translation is CSVHLGGRGPYEQYF.

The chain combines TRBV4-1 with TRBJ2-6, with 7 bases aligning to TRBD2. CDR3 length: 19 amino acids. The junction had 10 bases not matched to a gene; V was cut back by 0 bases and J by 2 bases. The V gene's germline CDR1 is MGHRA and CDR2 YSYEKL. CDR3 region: CASSQDEAGVRTGANVLTF. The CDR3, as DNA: TGCGCCAGCAGCCAAGATGAGGCGGGAGTCCGGACTGGGGCCAACGTCCTGACTTTC.

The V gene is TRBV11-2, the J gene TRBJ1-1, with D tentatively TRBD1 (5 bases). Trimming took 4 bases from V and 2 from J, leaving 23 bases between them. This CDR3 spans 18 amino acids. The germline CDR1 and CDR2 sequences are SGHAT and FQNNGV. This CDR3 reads CASSSVWDFESANTEAFF. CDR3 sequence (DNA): TGTGCCAGCAGCTCCGTCTGGGACTTTGAATCTGCCAACACTGAAGCTTTCTTT.

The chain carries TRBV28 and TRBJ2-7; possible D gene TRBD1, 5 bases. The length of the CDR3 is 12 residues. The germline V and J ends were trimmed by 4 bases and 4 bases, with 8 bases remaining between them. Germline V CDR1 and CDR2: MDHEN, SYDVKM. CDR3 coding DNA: TGTGCCAGCAGTTCTGGGGCTTACGAGCAGTACTTC. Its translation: CASSSGAYEQYF.

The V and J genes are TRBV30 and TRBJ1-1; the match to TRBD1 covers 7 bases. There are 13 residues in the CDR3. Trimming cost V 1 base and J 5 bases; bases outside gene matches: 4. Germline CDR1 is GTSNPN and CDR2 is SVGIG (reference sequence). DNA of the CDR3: TGTGCCTGGAGTGAAAACAGGGGTACTGAAGCTTTCTTT. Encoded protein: CAWSENRGTEAFF.

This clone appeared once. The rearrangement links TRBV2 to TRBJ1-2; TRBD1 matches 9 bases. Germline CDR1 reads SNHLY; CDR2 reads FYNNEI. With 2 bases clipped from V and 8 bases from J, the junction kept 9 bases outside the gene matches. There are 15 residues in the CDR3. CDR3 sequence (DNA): TGTGCCAGCAGTGAAAGCAGGGACAGGGCTAAAGGCTACACCTTC. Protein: CASSESRDRAKGYTF.

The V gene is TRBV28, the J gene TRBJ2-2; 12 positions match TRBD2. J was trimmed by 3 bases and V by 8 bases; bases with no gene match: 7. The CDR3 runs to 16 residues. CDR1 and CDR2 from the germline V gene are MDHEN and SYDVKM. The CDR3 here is CASGPLAGGYTGELFF. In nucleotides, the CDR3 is TGTGCCAGCGGGCCTCTAGCGGGAGGGTACACCGGGGAGCTGTTTTTT.

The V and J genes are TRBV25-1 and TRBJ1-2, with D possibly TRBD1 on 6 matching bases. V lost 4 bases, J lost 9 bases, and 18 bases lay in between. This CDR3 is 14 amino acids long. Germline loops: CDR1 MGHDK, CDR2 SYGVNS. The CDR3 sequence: CASSGGTPIVSYTF. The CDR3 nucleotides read TGTGCCAGCAGTGGGGGGACACCTATAGTGAGCTACACCTTC.

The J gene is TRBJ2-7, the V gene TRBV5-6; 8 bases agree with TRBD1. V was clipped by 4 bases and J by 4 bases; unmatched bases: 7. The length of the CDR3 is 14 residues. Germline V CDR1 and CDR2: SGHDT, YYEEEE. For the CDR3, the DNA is TGTGCCAGCAGCGCCCGGACAGGGATATACGAGCAGTACTTC. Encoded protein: CASSARTGIYEQYF.

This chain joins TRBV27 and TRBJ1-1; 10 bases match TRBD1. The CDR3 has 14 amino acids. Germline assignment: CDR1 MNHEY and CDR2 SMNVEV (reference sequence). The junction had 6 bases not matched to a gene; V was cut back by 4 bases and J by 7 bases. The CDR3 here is CASSSGTGDYEAFF. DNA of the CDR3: TGTGCCAGCAGTTCAGGGACAGGGGATTATGAAGCTTTCTTT.

CDR3 nucleotide sequence: TGTGCCACCAGCAGAGATGGGTCCGCGGGTGCAACCAAAAACATTCAGTACTTC. Protein: CATSRDGSAGATKNIQYF. V is TRBV15 and J is TRBJ2-4; possibly TRBD2 for D (5 bases). This CDR3 has 18 amino acids. The germline V and J ends were trimmed by 0 bases and 2 bases, with 17 bases remaining between them. Per germline, CDR1 LNHNV and CDR2 YYDKDF (reference sequence).

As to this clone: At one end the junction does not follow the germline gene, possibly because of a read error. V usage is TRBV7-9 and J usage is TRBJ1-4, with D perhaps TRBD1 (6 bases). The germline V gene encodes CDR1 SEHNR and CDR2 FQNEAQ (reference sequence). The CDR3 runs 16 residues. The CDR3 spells CSSSLLFDRRSEKLFF. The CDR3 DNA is TGTTCCAGCAGCTTACTTTTCGACAGGCGGAGTGAAAAACTGTTTTTT.

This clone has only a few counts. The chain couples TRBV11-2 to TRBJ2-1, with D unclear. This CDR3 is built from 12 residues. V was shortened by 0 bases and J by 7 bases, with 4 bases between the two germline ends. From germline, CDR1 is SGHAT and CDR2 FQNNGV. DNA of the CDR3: TGTGCCAGCAGCTTAGATCCTAATGAGCAGTTCTTC. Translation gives CASSLDPNEQFF.

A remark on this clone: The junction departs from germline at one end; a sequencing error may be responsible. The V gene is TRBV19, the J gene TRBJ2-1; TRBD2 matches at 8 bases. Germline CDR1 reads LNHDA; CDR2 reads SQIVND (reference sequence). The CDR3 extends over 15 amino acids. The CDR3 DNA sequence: TGTGCCAGTAGGATAGCGGGGAGCTCCTACAATGAGCAGTTCTTC. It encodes CASRIAGSSYNEQFF.

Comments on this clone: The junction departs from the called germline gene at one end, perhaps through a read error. CDR3 protein: CASSSGGSTIYF. DNA for the CDR3: TGTGCCAGCAGCTCAGGGGGAAGCACCATATATTTT. J is TRBJ1-3 and V is TRBV7-9, with TRBD1 matching over 7 bases. CDR1 and CDR2 (germline): SEHNR, FQNEAQ (reference sequence). The CDR3 has 12 residues. The whole variable domain, filled in from reference TRBV7-9 and TRBJ1-3, reads DTGVSQNPRHKITKRGQNVTFRCDPISEHNRLYWYRQTLGQGPEFLTYFQNEAQLEKSRLLSDRFSAERPKGSFSTLEIQRTEQGDSAMYLCASSSGGSTIYFGEGSWLTVV.

CDR3 bases: TGTGCCAGCAGCGGGGGACAGAGAAATGAAAAACTGTTTTTT. Its translation is CASSGGQRNEKLFF. The chain has TRBV7-9 and TRBJ1-4, with 7 bases lining up with TRBD1. The CDR3 totals 14 residues. V shed 5 bases, J shed 5 bases, and the junction held 5 bases outside the gene matches. Germline CDR1 is SEHNR and CDR2 is FQNEAQ (reference sequence).

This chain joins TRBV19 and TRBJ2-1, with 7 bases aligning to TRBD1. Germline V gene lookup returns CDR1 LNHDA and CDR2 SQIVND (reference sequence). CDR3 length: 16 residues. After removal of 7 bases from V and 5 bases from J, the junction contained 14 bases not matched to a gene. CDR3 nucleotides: TGTGCCAGTAATAAGAGGGGGCAGAGGGGGAACAATGAGCAGTTCTTC. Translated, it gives CASNKRGQRGNNEQFF.

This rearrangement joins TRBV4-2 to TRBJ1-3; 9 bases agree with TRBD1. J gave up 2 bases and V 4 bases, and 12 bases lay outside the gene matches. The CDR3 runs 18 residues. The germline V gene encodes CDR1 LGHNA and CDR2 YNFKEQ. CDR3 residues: CASSPRVGGQGTGNTIYF. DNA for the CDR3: TGTGCCAGCAGCCCAAGAGTGGGAGGACAGGGGACTGGAAACACCATATATTTT.

The CDR3 is CASSPGTVDEQYF. DNA of the CDR3: TGTGCCAGCTCACCCGGGACAGTAGATGAGCAGTACTTC. The chain carries TRBV18 and TRBJ2-7; TRBD1 matches at 7 bases. This CDR3 has 13 amino acids. In germline, CDR1 is KGHSH, CDR2 LQKENI. With V trimmed by 3 bases and J by 7 bases, 6 bases remained unmatched.

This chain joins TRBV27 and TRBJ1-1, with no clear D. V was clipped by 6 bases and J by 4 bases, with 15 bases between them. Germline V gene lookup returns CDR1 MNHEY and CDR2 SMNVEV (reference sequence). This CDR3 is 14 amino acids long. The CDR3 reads CASRESRRATEAFF. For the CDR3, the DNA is TGTGCCAGCAGAGAGAGCAGGAGGGCCACTGAAGCTTTCTTT.

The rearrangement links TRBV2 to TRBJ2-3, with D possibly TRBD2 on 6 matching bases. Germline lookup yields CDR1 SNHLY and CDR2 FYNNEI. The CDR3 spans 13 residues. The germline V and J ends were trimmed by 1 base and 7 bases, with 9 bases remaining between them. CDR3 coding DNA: TGTGCCAGCAGTGAAGTCGCGGGGAATACGCAGTATTTT. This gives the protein CASSEVAGNTQYF.